Listed here are 15 T cell receptor beta chains from one sample, sequenced in a study of T cell changes during pregnancy in multiple sclerosis. Generated by immunoSEQ multiplex PCR, the TCRdb table keeps only in-frame clones and is missing some. In the table there are tens of thousands of clones, nearly 95% of which are singletons. The input for sequencing was peripheral blood, taken after pregnancy. The source of these receptors is a female donor with multiple sclerosis, enrolled in a pregnancy study.

The chain combines TRBV2 with TRBJ2-5; 15 nucleotides align to TRBD2. This CDR3 spans 17 amino acids. Germline V gene sequence: CDR1 SNHLY, CDR2 FYNNEI. V lost 6 bases, J lost 4 bases, and 9 bases stayed unmatched. Here the CDR3 reads CASSRTSGGAKRETQYF. The CDR3 DNA is TGTGCCAGCAGCCGGACTAGCGGGGGGGCAAAGCGAGAGACCCAGTACTTC. The full variable domain, with the rest looked up from reference TRBV2 and TRBJ2-5, is EPEVTQTPSHQVTQMGQEVILRCVPISNHLYFYWYRQILGQKVEFLVSFYNNEISEKSEIFDDQFSVERPDGSNFTLKIRSTKLEDSAMYFCASSRTSGGAKRETQYFGPGTRLLVL.

The chain links TRBV25-1 to TRBJ2-3; 9 nucleotides line up with TRBD1. CDR1 is MGHDK and CDR2 is SYGVNS in the germline V gene. The ends lost 3 bases at V and 5 bases at J; junction bases unmatched: 3. CDR3 length: 14 residues. In nucleotides, the CDR3 is TGTGCCAGCAGTGACCGGACAGGGGAAGATACGCAGTATTTT. This gives the protein CASSDRTGEDTQYF.

The gene calls are TRBV6-5 and TRBJ2-6; weak D call: TRBD2 (6 bases). The CDR3 consists of 13 residues. Germline CDR1 MNHEY, CDR2 SVGAGI. With 9 bases removed from V and 18 bases from J, the gap between germline ends came to 24 bases. CDR3 protein: CASRPPDGSWETF. CDR3 DNA: TGTGCCAGTCGACCCCCGGACGGGAGTTGGGAGACTTTC.

This sequence joins TRBV5-1 and TRBJ2-5; the D is unclear. Looked up from germline, CDR1 is SGHRS and CDR2 is YFSETQ. Trimming stripped 4 bases from V and 2 bases from J, with 12 bases between. This CDR3 spans 14 amino acids. CDR3 coding DNA: TGCGCCAGCAGCGCGACTGGTAATCAAGAGACCCAGTACTTC. Translated, it gives CASSATGNQETQYF. The variable domain in full, with the rest retrieved from reference TRBV5-1 and TRBJ2-5, is KAGVTQTPRYLIKTRGQQVTLSCSPISGHRSVSWYQQTPGQGLQFLFEYFSETQRNKGNFPGRFSGRQFSNSRSEMNVSTLELGDSALYLCASSATGNQETQYFGPGTRLLVL.

J is TRBJ2-2 and V is TRBV11-2; a possible D gene is TRBD1 (6 bases). The CDR3 sequence is 16 residues long. With 5 bases removed from V and 8 bases from J, the gap between germline ends came to 21 bases. Germline V gene sequence: CDR1 SGHAT, CDR2 FQNNGV. The CDR3 nucleotides are TGTGCCAGCAGCCCGTCCGGGACAATCGCCCGTGGGGAGCTGTTTTTT. Protein: CASSPSGTIARGELFF. The variable domain in full, completed from reference TRBV11-2 and TRBJ2-2, reads EAGVAQSPRYKIIEKRQSVAFWCNPISGHATLYWYQQILGQGPKLLIQFQNNGVVDDSQLPKDRFSAERLKGVDSTLKIQPAKLEDSAVYLCASSPSGTIARGELFFGEGSRLTVL.

CDR3 DNA: TGCGCCAGGGCGGGGGGGCTCACAGATACGCAGTATTTT. Encoded protein: CARAGGLTDTQYF. V usage is TRBV10-2 and J usage is TRBJ2-3; TRBD2 agrees at 9 bases. The V segment lost 9 bases and the J segment 2 bases; nucleotides outside the gene matches: 3. The CDR3 spans 13 residues. Germline V gene data show CDR1 as WSHSY and CDR2 as SAAADI.

This chain joins TRBV18 and TRBJ1-2; unclear D gene. Germline-derived CDR1 and CDR2 are KGHSH and LQKENI. Deletions cut 6 bases from V and 8 bases from J, with 13 bases between. The CDR3 covers 12 residues. The CDR3 bases are TGTGCCAGCTCTGATATTCCGAGGGGCTACACCTTC. As protein: CASSDIPRGYTF.

The chain joins TRBV12-5 to TRBJ2-3; weak D call: TRBD2 (7 bases). CDR1 LGHNT and CDR2 FRNRAP come from the germline V gene. V was shortened by 0 bases and J by 1 base, with 11 bases between the two germline ends. The CDR3 length is 16 residues. The CDR3 spells CASGLVGGGGTDTQYF. The DNA of the CDR3 is TGTGCTAGTGGTTTGGTAGGGGGGGGTGGCACAGATACGCAGTATTTT. The variable domain in full, completed from reference TRBV12-5 and TRBJ2-3, reads DARVTQTPRHKVTEMGQEVTMRCQPILGHNTVFWYRQTMMQGLELLAYFRNRAPLDDSGMPKDRFSAEMPDATLATLKIQPSEPRDSAVYFCASGLVGGGGTDTQYFGPGTRLTVL.

The V gene is TRBV7-9, the J gene TRBJ2-7; 7 bases align to TRBD1. J gave up 4 bases and V 5 bases, and 8 bases lay outside the gene matches. The CDR3 is 14 residues long. The germline V gene has CDR1 SEHNR and CDR2 FQNEAQ (reference sequence). The CDR3 nucleotides read TGTGCCAGCAGCCGAAGGCGACAGGGATACGAGCAGTACTTC. Encoded protein: CASSRRRQGYEQYF.

The J gene is TRBJ2-7, the V gene TRBV27; D unclear. The V and J ends lost 5 bases and 3 bases respectively, with 11 bases between them. The CDR3 contains 13 residues. The V gene's germline CDR1 is MNHEY and CDR2 SMNVEV (reference sequence). The CDR3 protein is CASSLQPGYEQYF. For the CDR3, the DNA is TGTGCCAGCAGTCTTCAGCCAGGCTACGAGCAGTACTTC.

The gene calls are TRBV19 and TRBJ1-5; possible D gene TRBD1, 6 bases. V dropped 6 bases and J dropped 1 base, with 13 bases sitting between them. The CDR3 spans 15 residues. CDR1 is LNHDA, CDR2 SQIVND, per germline (reference sequence). CDR3 sequence reads: CASSPRGGSNQPQHF. CDR3 nucleotides: TGTGCCAGTAGCCCTAGGGGGGGAAGCAATCAGCCCCAGCATTTT.

The chain employs TRBV7-2 and TRBJ2-5, with D tentatively TRBD2 (7 bases). Trimming shortened V by 0 bases and J by 2 bases, and 13 bases separated the two germline ends. CDR3 length: 16 amino acids. CDR1 is SGHTA and CDR2 is FQGNSA in the germline V gene. The CDR3 sequence: CASSLAAGAIQETQYF. The CDR3 DNA reads as TGTGCCAGCAGCTTAGCGGCGGGGGCGATACAAGAGACCCAGTACTTC.

This rearrangement joins TRBV7-3 to TRBJ2-2, with TRBD2 identical over 9 bases. Germline-derived CDR1 and CDR2 are SGHTA and FQGTGA. Germline trimming cut 2 bases from V and 5 bases from J; bases unmatched to any gene: 3. The CDR3 has 15 residues. This CDR3 is CASSLAGGSTGELFF. The CDR3 DNA reads TGTGCCAGCAGCTTAGCGGGGGGGAGTACCGGGGAGCTGTTTTTT.

V usage is TRBV7-8 and J usage is TRBJ1-1, with D possibly TRBD1 on 6 matching bases. Trimming cost V 2 bases and J 2 bases, with 9 bases left between them. Germline-derived CDR1 and CDR2 are SGHVS and FQNEAQ. The CDR3 extends over 14 amino acids. This CDR3 is CASSLTGGNTEAFF. For the CDR3, the DNA is TGTGCCAGCAGCTTAACGGGGGGCAACACTGAAGCTTTCTTT.

The V and J genes are TRBV19 and TRBJ1-2; the D is unclear. V dropped 1 base and J dropped 3 bases, with 9 bases sitting between them. Germline V lookup: CDR1 LNHDA, CDR2 SQIVND (reference sequence). The CDR3 runs 14 residues. This CDR3 is CASSIGGGDYGYTF. The CDR3 DNA reads TGTGCCAGTAGTATAGGCGGCGGGGACTATGGCTACACCTTC.